The 19 T cell receptor beta chains listed next were all sequenced from one sample in a study of T cells in Graves' hyperthyroidism and ophthalmopathy. The investigators amplified TCR beta CDR3 regions from RNA transcripts. The HTBI primer set was used in a first-round RT-PCR of the TCR CDR3. One entry per CDR3 protein results from TCRdb running MiXCR on the multiplex PCR reads. The sample lists a few hundred thousand distinct CDR3 sequences, more than 15% occurring once. Sequencing was performed on blood. All receptors derive from a woman aged 30 to 39 with Graves' hyperthyroidism.

A remark on this clonotype: With a much larger clone just one base away, this may be a read error. The chain couples TRBV7-8 to TRBJ2-1; D unresolved. This CDR3 has 13 residues. V lost 4 bases and J 5 bases, leaving 9 bases between the germline ends. The germline V gene has CDR1 SGHVS and CDR2 FQNEAQ. CDR3 coding DNA: TGTGCCAGCAGCTCGTCTTTAAACAATGAGCAGTTCTTC. It codes for CASSSSLNNEQFF.

This clonotype was observed a handful of times. The genes are TRBV6-1 and TRBJ2-7, with 7 bases matching TRBD1. The CDR3 length is 14 residues. The germline V gene has CDR1 MNHNS and CDR2 SASEGT. Trimming took 6 bases from V and 3 from J; bases not matched to a gene: 8. The CDR3 bases are TGTGCCAGCAGACGCCGCCAGGGGGTCTACGAGCAGTACTTC. Amino acids: CASRRRQGVYEQYF.

At least ten counts were recorded for this clonotype. This sequence joins TRBV30 and TRBJ2-7; TRBD2 might be the D (6 bases). V was pared by 1 base and J by 6 bases, with 19 bases between. CDR1 and CDR2 (germline): GTSNPN, SVGIG (reference sequence). CDR3 length: 15 residues. The CDR3 region is CAWSAGGTFSREQYF. CDR3 coding DNA: TGTGCCTGGAGTGCCGGAGGGACTTTCTCTCGCGAGCAGTACTTC.

Comments on this clonotype: Sequence at one end of the junction differs from germline and may be a read error. This sequence joins TRBV11-2 and TRBJ2-1; possibly TRBD1 for D (7 bases). The germline V gene has CDR1 SGHAT and CDR2 FQNNGV. The CDR3 covers 15 residues. As DNA, the CDR3 is TGCGCCAGCAGCGACAGGGATGGGACTTACAATGAGCAGTTCTTC. It specifies CASSDRDGTYNEQFF.

This chain connects TRBV9 to TRBJ2-4, with a possible D match to TRBD2 (6 bases). CDR3 length: 19 residues. The V and J ends lost 0 bases and 1 base respectively, with 20 bases between them. Germline loops: CDR1 SGDLS, CDR2 YYNGEE. CDR3 bases: TGTGCCAGCAGCGTAGGTCCGTGGAGTAGCGGATCTGCCAAAAACATTCAGTACTTC. It is translated as CASSVGPWSSGSAKNIQYF.

Ten or more counts support this clonotype. The J gene is TRBJ2-1, the V gene TRBV11-3, with TRBD2 matching 13 bases. Unmatched junction bases numbered 5, after V lost 4 bases and J lost 11 bases. Germline V gene sequence: CDR1 SGHNT, CDR2 YENEEA. This CDR3 has 14 amino acids. The CDR3 protein is CASSSGLAGAQQFF. CDR3 nucleotides: TGTGCCAGCAGCTCCGGACTAGCGGGAGCTCAGCAGTTCTTC.

This clonotype was counted ten times or more. The chain employs TRBV29-1 and TRBJ2-3; TRBD2 aligns across 7 bases. V was clipped by 5 bases and J by 6 bases; unmatched bases: 14. The CDR3 length is 15 residues. Germline values: CDR1 SQVTM, CDR2 ANQGSEA. The DNA for the CDR3 is TGCAGCGTTCACCGAAACGGGGGGAGTGGGGATACGCAGTATTTT. This gives the protein CSVHRNGGSGDTQYF.

This clonotype appeared many times. This sequence joins TRBV13 and TRBJ2-1, with TRBD1 identical over 9 bases. CDR1 is PRHDT, CDR2 FYEKMQ, per germline (reference sequence). J gave up 5 bases and V 1 base, and 6 bases lay outside the gene matches. The CDR3 runs 16 residues. Here the CDR3 reads CASSLDVDRGHNEQFF. In DNA form, the CDR3 reads TGTGCCAGCAGCTTAGATGTGGACAGGGGTCACAATGAGCAGTTCTTC.

This clonotype came up many times. This chain uses TRBV7-9 with TRBJ2-7, with a weak D call TRBD1 (5 bases). The CDR3 covers 13 residues. Trimming pared 8 bases from V and 5 bases from J, leaving 16 bases between. Per the germline V gene, CDR1 is SEHNR and CDR2 is FQNEAQ (reference sequence). CDR3 bases: TGTGCCAGCCTCCCGGCAGGGTTGAACGAGCAGTACTTC. Residues: CASLPAGLNEQYF.

In its sample, this clonotype was seen many times. The chain couples TRBV6-2 or TRBV6-3 to TRBJ2-7; D might be TRBD2 (6 bases). Trimming stripped 0 bases from V and 3 bases from J, with 18 bases between. Germline V gene sequence: CDR1 MNHEY, CDR2 SVGEGT. CDR3 length: 17 amino acids. In nucleotides, the CDR3 is TGTGCCAGCAGTTACTCGAGGCTAGCGAGAGGCTTCTACGAGCAGTACTTC. It yields the protein CASSYSRLARGFYEQYF.

Many counts were recorded for this clonotype. The chain carries TRBV20-1 and TRBJ2-7; TRBD1 aligns across 8 bases. Trimming removed 4 bases from V and 1 base from J; junction bases left unmatched: 6. Germline values: CDR1 DFQATT, CDR2 SNEGSKA (reference sequence). This CDR3 region has 14 residues. CDR3 DNA sequence: TGCAGTGCTAAGAGACAGGGGTATTCCTACGAGCAGTACTTC. It codes for CSAKRQGYSYEQYF.

The chain links TRBV19 to TRBJ2-1; D gene ambiguous. Deletions cut 3 bases from V and 8 bases from J, with 14 bases between. Per the germline V gene, CDR1 is LNHDA and CDR2 is SQIVND (reference sequence). The CDR3 loop spans 14 amino acids. CDR3 nucleotide sequence: TGTGCCAGTAGTATTAGGAGACCTGCCTATGAGCAGTTCTTC. It encodes CASSIRRPAYEQFF.

This clonotype appeared many times. The rearrangement uses TRBV12-3 or TRBV12-4 and TRBJ1-3, with D perhaps matching TRBD1 (6 bases). The germline V and J ends were trimmed by 6 bases and 1 base, with 16 bases remaining between them. The CDR3 has 16 residues. CDR3 nucleotides: TGTGCCAGCAGATACAGGGTGGGCCCTTCTGGAAACACCATATATTTT. It is translated as CASRYRVGPSGNTIYF.

The J gene is TRBJ1-3, the V gene TRBV10-3; perhaps TRBD1 as D (6 bases). Germline CDR1 reads ENHRY; CDR2 reads SYGVKD. The CDR3 covers 14 residues. With 6 bases removed from V and 2 bases from J, the gap between germline ends came to 11 bases. This chain's CDR3 is CAIRSQGTGNTIYF. CDR3 in DNA: TGTGCCATCAGGTCACAGGGAACTGGAAACACCATATATTTT.

This clonotype was found a few times. A read error may explain this, as a much larger clone is one base away. The CDR3 loop reads CASRKSTGTALHNEQFF. The CDR3 bases are TGTGCCAGCAGGAAATCGACCGGGACGGCGTTACACAATGAGCAGTTCTTC. The rearrangement joins TRBV28 to TRBJ2-1, with D possibly being TRBD1 or TRBD2 (5 bases each). Germline V lookup: CDR1 MDHEN, CDR2 SYDVKM. CDR3 size: 17 residues. With 6 bases removed from V and 5 bases from J, the gap between germline ends came to 23 bases.

This clonotype was recorded many times. The chain combines TRBV12-3 or TRBV12-4 with TRBJ1-2; 7 positions agree with TRBD1. The CDR3 totals 16 residues. V shed 0 bases and J 0 bases; nucleotides not matched to a gene: 4. CDR3 in amino acids: CASSLARQGANYGYTF. The CDR3 coding sequence is TGTGCCAGCAGTTTAGCGAGGCAGGGGGCTAACTATGGCTACACCTTC.

The rearrangement uses TRBV20-1 and TRBJ2-3; 10 positions agree with TRBD2. The CDR3 contains 15 residues. CDR1 is DFQATT and CDR2 is SNEGSKA in the germline V gene (reference sequence). With 3 bases clipped from V and 4 bases from J, the junction kept 7 bases outside the gene matches. The CDR3 DNA sequence: TGCAGTGCTAGTGGGGCTAGCGGGAGCGCAGATACGCAGTATTTT. Protein product: CSASGASGSADTQYF.

The chain carries TRBV28 and TRBJ1-6; D ambiguous. The germline V and J ends were trimmed by 3 bases and 8 bases, with 17 bases remaining between them. The CDR3 has 16 amino acids. Per germline, CDR1 MDHEN and CDR2 SYDVKM. CDR3 nucleotide sequence: TGTGCCAGCAGTTTCCCGTGGCAGTCGGGGTATTCACCCCTCCACTTT. Translating gives CASSFPWQSGYSPLHF.

The chain links TRBV9 to TRBJ2-2, with a tentative D call TRBD2 (7 bases). The CDR3 runs 16 residues. V was clipped by 3 bases and J by 5 bases, with 17 bases between them. CDR1 is SGDLS and CDR2 is YYNGEE in the germline V gene. This CDR3 reads CASSADRGGGTGELFF. Written as DNA, the CDR3 is TGTGCCAGCAGCGCCGATAGGGGGGGAGGGACCGGGGAGCTGTTTTTT.